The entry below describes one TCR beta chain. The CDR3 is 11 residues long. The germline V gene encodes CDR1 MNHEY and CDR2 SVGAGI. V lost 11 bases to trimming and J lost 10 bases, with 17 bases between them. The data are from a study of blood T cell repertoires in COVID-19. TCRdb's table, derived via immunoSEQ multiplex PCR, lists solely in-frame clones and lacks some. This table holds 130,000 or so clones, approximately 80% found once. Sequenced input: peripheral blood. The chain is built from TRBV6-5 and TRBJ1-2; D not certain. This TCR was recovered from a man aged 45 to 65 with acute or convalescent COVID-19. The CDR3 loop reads CAVRDRWLYTF. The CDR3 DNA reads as TGTGCCGTGAGGGATCGATGGCTCTACACCTTC.